The sequence of this T cell receptor beta chain was determined in a study of shared clonotypes between healthy human individuals. Germline V CDR1 and CDR2: SEHNR, FQNEAQ (reference sequence). With V trimmed by 5 bases and J by 6 bases, 3 bases remained unmatched. There are 13 residues in the CDR3. TCRdb's copy holds only in-frame clones and misses some; the assay was immunoSEQ multiplex PCR. This repertoire shows over 2 million clones, about nine tenths found once; its top ten account for around 0.4%. Sequencing was carried out using naive CD4+ T cells from PBMCs. Subset here: CD45RA+ positively selected. This rearrangement joins TRBV7-9 to TRBJ2-2; 7 positions match TRBD2. This sequence was found in a man between 18 and 35 years old in good health. Some clones in this sample may be carry-over from other donors' samples. CDR3: CASSVGLAGELFF. The CDR3 nucleotides read TGTGCCAGCAGCGTCGGACTAGCCGGGGAGCTGTTTTTT.